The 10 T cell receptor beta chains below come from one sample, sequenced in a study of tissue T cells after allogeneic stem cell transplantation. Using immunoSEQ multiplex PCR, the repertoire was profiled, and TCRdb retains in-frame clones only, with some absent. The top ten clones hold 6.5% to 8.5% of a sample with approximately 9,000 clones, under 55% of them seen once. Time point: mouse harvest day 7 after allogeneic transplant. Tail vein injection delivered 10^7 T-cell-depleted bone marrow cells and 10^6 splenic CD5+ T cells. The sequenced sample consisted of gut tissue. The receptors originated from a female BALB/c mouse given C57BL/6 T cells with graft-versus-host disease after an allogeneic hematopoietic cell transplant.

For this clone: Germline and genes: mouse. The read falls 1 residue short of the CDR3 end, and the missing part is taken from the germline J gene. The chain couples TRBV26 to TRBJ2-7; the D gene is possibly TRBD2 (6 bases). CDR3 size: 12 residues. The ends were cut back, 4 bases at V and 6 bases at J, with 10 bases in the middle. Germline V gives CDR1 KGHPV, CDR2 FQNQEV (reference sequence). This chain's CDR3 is CASSPRGVEQYF. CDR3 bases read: TGTGCCAGCAGTCCTCGGGGGGTTGAACAGTAC.

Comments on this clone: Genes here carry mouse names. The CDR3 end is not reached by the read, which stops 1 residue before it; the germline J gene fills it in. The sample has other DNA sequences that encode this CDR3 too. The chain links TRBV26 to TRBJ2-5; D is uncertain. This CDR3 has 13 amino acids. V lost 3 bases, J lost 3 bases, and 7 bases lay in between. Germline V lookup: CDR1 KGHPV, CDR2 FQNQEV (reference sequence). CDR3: CASSLGSQDTQYF. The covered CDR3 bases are TGTGCCAGCAGTCTAGGCAGTCAAGACACCCAGTAC. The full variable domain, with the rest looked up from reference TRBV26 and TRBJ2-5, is NSKVIQTPRYLVKGQGQKAKMRCIPEKGHPVVFWYQQNKNNEFKFLINFQNQEVLQQIDMTEKRFSAECPSNSPCSLEIQSSEAGDSALYLCASSLGSQDTQYFGPGTRLLVL.

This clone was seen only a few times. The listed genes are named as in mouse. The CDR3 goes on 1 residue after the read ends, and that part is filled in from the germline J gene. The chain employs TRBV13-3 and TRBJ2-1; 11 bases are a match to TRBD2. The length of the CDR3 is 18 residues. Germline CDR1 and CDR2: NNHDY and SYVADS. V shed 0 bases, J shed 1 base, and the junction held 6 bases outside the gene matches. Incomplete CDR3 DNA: TGTGCCAGCAGTGATGCACCGGGACTGGGGGTAAACTATGCTGAGCAGTTC. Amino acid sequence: CASSDAPGLGVNYAEQF. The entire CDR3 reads CASSDAPGLGVNYAEQFF.

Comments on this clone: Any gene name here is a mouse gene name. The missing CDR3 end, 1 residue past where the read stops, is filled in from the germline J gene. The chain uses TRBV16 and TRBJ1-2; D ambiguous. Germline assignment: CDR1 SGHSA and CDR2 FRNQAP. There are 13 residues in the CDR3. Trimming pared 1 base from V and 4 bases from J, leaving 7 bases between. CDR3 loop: CASSLVGISDYTF. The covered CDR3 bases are TGTGCAAGCAGCTTAGTAGGGATCTCCGACTACACC.

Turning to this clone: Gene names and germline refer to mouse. Here the CDR3 reads CASSLSGTEVFF. The part of the CDR3 DNA that was read is TGTGCTAGCAGTTTATCCGGCACAGAAGTCTTC. The chain uses TRBV29 and TRBJ1-1, with D unclear. The read ends 1 residue early relative to the CDR3; the germline J gene fills the gap. Trimming shortened V by 0 bases and J by 4 bases, and 3 bases separated the two germline ends. The CDR3 is 12 residues long. Germline CDR1 and CDR2: MSHET and SYDVDS.

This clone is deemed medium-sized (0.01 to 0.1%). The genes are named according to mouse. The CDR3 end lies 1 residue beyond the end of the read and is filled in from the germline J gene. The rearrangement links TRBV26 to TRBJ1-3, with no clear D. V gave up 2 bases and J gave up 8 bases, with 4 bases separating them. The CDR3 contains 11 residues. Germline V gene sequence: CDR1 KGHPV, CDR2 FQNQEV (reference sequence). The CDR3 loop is CASSLGDTLYF. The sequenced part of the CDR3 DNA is TGTGCCAGCAGTCTGGGAGATACGCTCTAT.

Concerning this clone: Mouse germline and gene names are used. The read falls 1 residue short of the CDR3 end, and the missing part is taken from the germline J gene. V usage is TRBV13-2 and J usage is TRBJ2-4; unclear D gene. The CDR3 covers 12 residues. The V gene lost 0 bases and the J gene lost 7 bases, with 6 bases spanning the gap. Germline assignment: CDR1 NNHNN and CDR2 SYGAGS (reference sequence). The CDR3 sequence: CASGDVGDTLYF. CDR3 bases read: TGTGCCAGCGGTGATGTCGGGGACACCTTGTAC.

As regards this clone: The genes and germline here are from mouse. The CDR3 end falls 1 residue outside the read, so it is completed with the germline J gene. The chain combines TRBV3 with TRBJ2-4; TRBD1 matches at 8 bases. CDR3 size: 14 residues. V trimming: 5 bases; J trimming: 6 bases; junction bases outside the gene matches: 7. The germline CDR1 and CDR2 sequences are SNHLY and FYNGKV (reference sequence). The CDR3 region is CASSPRGQANTLYF. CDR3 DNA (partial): TGTGCCAGCAGCCCCAGGGGACAGGCGAACACCTTGTAC. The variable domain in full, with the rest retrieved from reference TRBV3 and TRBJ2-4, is GPKVLQIPSHQIIDMGQMVTLNCDPVSNHLYFYWYKQILGQQMEFLVNFYNGKVMEKSKLFKDQFSVERPDGSYFTLKIQPTALEDSAVYFCASSPRGQANTLYFGAGTRLSVL.

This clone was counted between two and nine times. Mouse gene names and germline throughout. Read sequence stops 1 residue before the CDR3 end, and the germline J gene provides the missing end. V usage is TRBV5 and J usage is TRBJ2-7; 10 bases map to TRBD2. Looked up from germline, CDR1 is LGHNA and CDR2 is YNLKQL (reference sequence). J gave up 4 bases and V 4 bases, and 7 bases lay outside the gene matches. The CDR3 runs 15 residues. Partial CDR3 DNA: TGTGCCAGCAGCCCCGCCGGGACTGGGGAATATGAACAGTAC. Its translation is CASSPAGTGEYEQY. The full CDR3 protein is CASSPAGTGEYEQYF.

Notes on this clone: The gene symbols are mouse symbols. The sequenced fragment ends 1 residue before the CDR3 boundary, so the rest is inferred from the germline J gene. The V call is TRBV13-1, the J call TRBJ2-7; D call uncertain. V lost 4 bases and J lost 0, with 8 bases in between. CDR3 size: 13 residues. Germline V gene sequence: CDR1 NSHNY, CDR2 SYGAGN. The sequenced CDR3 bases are TGTGCCAGCAGTCGGACGGACTCCTATGAACAGTAC. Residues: CASSRTDSYEQY. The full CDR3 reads CASSRTDSYEQYF.